Detailed here is one TCR beta chain. This clone was recorded only once. The antigen it recognizes is unknown. Base qualities are not recorded, but no much larger clone differs from it by a single base. The library relied on the immunoSEQ multiplex PCR assay. The source is immuneACCESS, and TCRdb retained only in-frame sequences with V and J called. Part of the clones is not carried over; for the studies checked, unresolved V genes explain less than half of this, and the remainder is unexplained. In this sample the table shows roughly 170,000 clones, approximately 92% of which occur a single time. Together, the top ten hold approximately 1.5% of the sample. The data belong to a study of control samples from healthy donors and cancer patients (dated by TCRdb to 2018 to 2020). The receptor's source is a man between 18 and 35 years old in good health. Material: blood.

Here is the DNA: TGCGCCAGCAGCACGGGACAGGGGGGCACTGAAGCTTTCTTT. Its amino acids are CASSTGQGGTEAFF. Here the chain combines TRBV10-2 and TRBJ1-1, and TRBD1 matches 11 of the central bases. Unmatched junction bases come to 4, with V trimmed by 6 bases and J by 4 bases. The CDR3 measures 14 amino acids from cysteine to phenylalanine. Of the read, only the CDR3 DNA is kept; its 42 bases are in frame from base 1. From the germline V gene, CDR1 is WSHSY and CDR2 is SAAADI.